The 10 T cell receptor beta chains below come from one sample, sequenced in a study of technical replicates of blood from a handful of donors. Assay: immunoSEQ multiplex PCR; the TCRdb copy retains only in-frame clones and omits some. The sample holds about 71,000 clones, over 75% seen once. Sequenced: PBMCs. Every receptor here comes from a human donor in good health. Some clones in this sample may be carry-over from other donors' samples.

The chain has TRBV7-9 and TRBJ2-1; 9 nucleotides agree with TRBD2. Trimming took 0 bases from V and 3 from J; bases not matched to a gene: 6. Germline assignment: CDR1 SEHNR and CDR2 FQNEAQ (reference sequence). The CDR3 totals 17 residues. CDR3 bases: TGTGCCAGCAGCTTAGCGCTAGCGGGGTTACTCTACAATGAGCAGTTCTTC. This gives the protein CASSLALAGLLYNEQFF.

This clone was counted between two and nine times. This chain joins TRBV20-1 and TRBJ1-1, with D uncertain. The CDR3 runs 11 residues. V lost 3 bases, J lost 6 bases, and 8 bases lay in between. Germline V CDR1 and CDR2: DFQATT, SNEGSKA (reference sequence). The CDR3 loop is CSASPLSEAFF. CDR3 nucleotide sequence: TGCAGTGCTAGTCCCCTATCTGAAGCTTTCTTT.

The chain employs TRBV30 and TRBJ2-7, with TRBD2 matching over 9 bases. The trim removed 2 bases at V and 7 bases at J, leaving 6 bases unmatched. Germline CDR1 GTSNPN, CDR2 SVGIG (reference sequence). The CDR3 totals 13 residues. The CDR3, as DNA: TGTGCCTGGAGTACCGGGACTAGCTTTGAGCAGTACTTC. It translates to CAWSTGTSFEQYF. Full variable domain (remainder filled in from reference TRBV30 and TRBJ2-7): SQTIHQWPATLVQPVGSPLSLECTVEGTSNPNLYWYRQAAGRGLQLLFYSVGIGQISSEVPQNLSASRPQDRQFILSSKKLLLSDSGFYLCAWSTGTSFEQYFGPGTRLTVT.

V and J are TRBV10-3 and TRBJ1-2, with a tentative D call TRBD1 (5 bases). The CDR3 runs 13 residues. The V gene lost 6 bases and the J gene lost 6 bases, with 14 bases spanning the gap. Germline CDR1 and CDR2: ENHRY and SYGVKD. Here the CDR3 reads CAIRGGQEDGYTF. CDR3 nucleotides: TGTGCCATCAGGGGGGGTCAAGAGGATGGCTACACCTTC.

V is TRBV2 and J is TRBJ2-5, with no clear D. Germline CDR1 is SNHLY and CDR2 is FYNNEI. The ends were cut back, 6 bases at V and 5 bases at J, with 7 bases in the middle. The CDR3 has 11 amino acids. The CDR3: CASRFRETQYF. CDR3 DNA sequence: TGTGCCAGCAGGTTCAGGGAGACCCAGTACTTC.

The CDR3 here is CASSRSSNTDTQYF. As DNA, the CDR3 is TGCGCCAGCAGCCGGTCTTCTAACACAGATACGCAGTATTTT. V gene TRBV4-3 combines with J gene TRBJ2-3; D uncertain. CDR1 LGHNA and CDR2 YSLEER come from the germline V gene. The CDR3 has 14 residues. Trimming left V 4 bases short and J 2 bases short, with 10 bases between.

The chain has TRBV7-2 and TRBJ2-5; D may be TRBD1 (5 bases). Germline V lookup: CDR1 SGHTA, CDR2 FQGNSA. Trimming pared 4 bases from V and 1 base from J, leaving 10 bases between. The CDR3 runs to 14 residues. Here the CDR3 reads CASSWTNPQETQYF. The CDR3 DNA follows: TGTGCCAGCAGCTGGACAAACCCCCAAGAGACCCAGTACTTC.

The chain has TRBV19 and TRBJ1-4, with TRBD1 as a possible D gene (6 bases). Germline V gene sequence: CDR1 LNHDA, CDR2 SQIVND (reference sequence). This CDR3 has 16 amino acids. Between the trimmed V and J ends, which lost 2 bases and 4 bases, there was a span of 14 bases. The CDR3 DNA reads TGTGCCAGTAGTATAATCGGGGGGCGGATTAATGAAAAACTGTTTTTT. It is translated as CASSIIGGRINEKLFF. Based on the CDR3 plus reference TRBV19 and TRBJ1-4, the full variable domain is DGGITQSPKYLFRKEGQNVTLSCEQNLNHDAMYWYRQDPGQGLRLIYYSQIVNDFQKGDIAEGYSVSREKKESFPLTVTSAQKNPTAFYLCASSIIGGRINEKLFFGSGTQLSVL.

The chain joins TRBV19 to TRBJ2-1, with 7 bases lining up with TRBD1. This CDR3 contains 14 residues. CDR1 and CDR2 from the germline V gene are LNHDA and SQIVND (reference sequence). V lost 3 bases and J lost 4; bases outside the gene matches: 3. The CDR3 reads CASSIRGWYNEQFF. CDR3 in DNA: TGTGCCAGTAGTATCAGGGGGTGGTACAATGAGCAGTTCTTC. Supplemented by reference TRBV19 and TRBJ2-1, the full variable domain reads DGGITQSPKYLFRKEGQNVTLSCEQNLNHDAMYWYRQDPGQGLRLIYYSQIVNDFQKGDIAEGYSVSREKKESFPLTVTSAQKNPTAFYLCASSIRGWYNEQFFGPGTRLTVL.

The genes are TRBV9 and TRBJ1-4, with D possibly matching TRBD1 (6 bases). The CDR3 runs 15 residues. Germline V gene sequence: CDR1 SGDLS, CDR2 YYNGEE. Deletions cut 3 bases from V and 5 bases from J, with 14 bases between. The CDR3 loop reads CASSADVGANEKLFF. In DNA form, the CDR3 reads TGTGCCAGCAGCGCCGATGTGGGGGCGAATGAAAAACTGTTTTTT.